This T cell receptor beta chain stems from a study of graft-versus-host responses after intestinal transplantation. General study findings and limits: Among recipient marrow samples, GvH clones were found; some appeared first in ileum or blood.

Generated by immunoSEQ multiplex PCR, the TCRdb table keeps only in-frame clones and is missing some. Found here are fewer than 10,000 clones, approximately 88% of them singletons; the top ten hold 9.9%. A note on this clone: Its target is not known.

This CDR3 contains 13 residues. The junction had 7 bases not matched to a gene; V was cut back by 5 bases and J by 6 bases. CDR1 SGHRS and CDR2 YFSETQ come from the germline V gene. The sequencing used PBMCs, collected more than 230 days after intestinal transplant. The chain combines TRBV5-1 with TRBJ1-1; 7 bases are shared with TRBD1. This receptor was identified in a human patient who received an intestinal transplant, so some T cells may come from the graft donor. CDR3 amino acids: CASSTGVRAEAFF. DNA for the CDR3: TGCGCCAGCAGTACAGGGGTACGTGCTGAAGCTTTCTTT.